This T cell receptor beta chain was found in a study of B cell selection in AIRE deficiency. Germline CDR1 reads MNHEY; CDR2 reads SVGAGI. The CDR3 length is 14 residues. V lost 2 bases and J lost 5, with 9 bases in between. This table comes from immunoSEQ multiplex PCR, and its TCRdb copy is limited to in-frame clones, with some not included. This sample has 23,000 or so clones; around nine tenths occur once, and the top ten carry roughly 1.4%. The regulatory T cell sort gate was CD4+CD25hiCD127low/negative. Specimen: CD4+CD25+ Tregs sorted from PBMCs. This clonotype was obtained from a human donor in good health. The V call is TRBV6-5, the J call TRBJ2-2; D is ambiguous. This CDR3 is CASSYMGRTGELFF. Here the CDR3 DNA reads TGTGCCAGCAGTTACATGGGCCGTACCGGGGAGCTGTTTTTT.